The next 23 T cell receptor beta chains were all read from a single sample in a study of T cells in Graves' hyperthyroidism and ophthalmopathy. The investigators amplified TCR beta CDR3 regions from RNA transcripts. Using the HTBI primer set, a first-round RT-PCR was run on the TCR CDR3. TCRdb reanalysed the multiplex PCR reads using MiXCR and keeps one entry per CDR3 protein. The sample records about 540,000 distinct CDR3 sequences, 35% to 55% being singletons. The specimen sequenced was peripheral blood or thyroid tissue (not recorded which). Receptors originate from a woman between 18 and 29 years old with Graves' hyperthyroidism.

This clonotype was detected a few times. This chain links TRBV13 with TRBJ2-5; D may be TRBD2 (5 bases). The CDR3 is made up of 15 amino acids. Trimming stripped 3 bases from V and 1 base from J, with 12 bases between. Germline values: CDR1 PRHDT, CDR2 FYEKMQ (reference sequence). Here the CDR3 reads CASSFRAGLQETQYF. CDR3 DNA sequence: TGTGCCAGCAGCTTCCGGGCAGGACTCCAAGAGACCCAGTACTTC.

The V and J genes are TRBV19 and TRBJ2-7; D remains unclear. The germline V gene has CDR1 LNHDA and CDR2 SQIVND (reference sequence). V was shortened by 5 bases and J by 2 bases, with 7 bases between the two germline ends. The CDR3 length is 12 residues. As DNA, the CDR3 is TGTGCCAGTAGTCGCATAACCTACGAGCAGTACTTC. Amino acids: CASSRITYEQYF.

The V gene is TRBV2, the J gene TRBJ2-4; D is perhaps TRBD2 (7 bases). V was clipped by 6 bases and J by 5 bases, with 17 bases between them. CDR1 and CDR2 from the germline V gene are SNHLY and FYNNEI. The CDR3 runs to 15 residues. CDR3 sequence: CASRGGSGVENIQYF. The DNA for the CDR3 is TGTGCCAGCAGGGGGGGGTCAGGGGTGGAAAACATTCAGTACTTC.

In the case of this clonotype: No DNA is shown, since the ends of the CDR3 on it are uncertain; the CDR3 is the one TCRdb lists. The J gene is TRBJ1-3, the V gene TRBV25-1. The germline gives CDR1 MGHDK, CDR2 SYGVNS. The length of the CDR3 is 14 amino acids, counting both ends. The CDR3 spells CASSSWGAGNTIYF.

The sample holds many counts of this clonotype. The chain employs TRBV7-2 and TRBJ2-5; the match to TRBD1 covers 10 bases. CDR1 is SGHTA, CDR2 FQGNSA, per germline. The J segment lost 5 bases and the V segment lost 5 bases, leaving 8 bases of the junction unmatched. The CDR3 loop spans 15 amino acids. Here the CDR3 reads CASSDRDRGIETQYF. In DNA form, the CDR3 reads TGTGCCAGCAGCGACCGGGACAGGGGCATCGAGACCCAGTACTTC.

The chain joins TRBV7-9 to TRBJ2-7; 7 bases map to TRBD2. Germline values: CDR1 SEHNR, CDR2 FQNEAQ (reference sequence). The CDR3 length is 14 residues. Trimming removed 5 bases from V and 7 bases from J; junction bases left unmatched: 11. DNA for the CDR3: TGTGCCAGCAGCAAGCCGTCTAGCGGACGGGAGCAGTACTTC. It codes for CASSKPSSGREQYF. Using reference TRBV7-9 and TRBJ2-7 for the parts outside the CDR3, the full variable domain is DTGVSQNPRHKITKRGQNVTFRCDPISEHNRLYWYRQTLGQGPEFLTYFQNEAQLEKSRLLSDRFSAERPKGSFSTLEIQRTEQGDSAMYLCASSKPSSGREQYFGPGTRLTVT.

This sequence joins TRBV7-4 and TRBJ1-5, with D unclear. CDR1 and CDR2 (germline): SGHVT, SQSDAQ. V lost 6 bases, J lost 0 bases, and 15 bases lay in between. The CDR3 sequence is 16 residues long. The CDR3 DNA sequence: TGTGCCAGCAGTTTTCCCTTCGGGGTTAGCAATCAGCCCCAGCATTTT. This translates into CASSFPFGVSNQPQHF.

To note about this clonotype: The junction does not match germline at one end; this may be a read error. The rearrangement joins TRBV29-1 to TRBJ2-2; TRBD1 agrees at 10 bases. From germline, CDR1 is SQVTM and CDR2 ANQGSEA. The CDR3 runs to 14 residues. Here the CDR3 DNA reads TGCAGCGTGTCGGGACAGGGGAACACCGGGGAGCTGTCTTGG. Protein product: CSVSGQGNTGELSW.

J is TRBJ2-7 and V is TRBV2; D call uncertain. CDR1 is SNHLY and CDR2 is FYNNEI in the germline V gene. This CDR3 contains 12 residues. The V and J ends lost 6 bases and 6 bases respectively, with 12 bases between them. The CDR3 DNA reads as TGTGCCAGCAGAAGGGTTACCATCGAGCAGTACTTC. Its protein product is CASRRVTIEQYF.

As for this clonotype: A clone one base away is much larger, so this may be a read error. V and J are TRBV7-3 and TRBJ2-6; D remains ambiguous. Germline CDR1 SGHTA, CDR2 FQGTGA. This CDR3 has 15 amino acids. Trimming took 8 bases from V and 4 from J, leaving 15 bases between them. CDR3 protein: CASGPLGSGANVLTF. In DNA form, the CDR3 reads TGTGCCAGCGGCCCTCTTGGATCGGGGGCCAACGTCCTGACTTTC.

The genes are TRBV9 and TRBJ1-3; no definite D call. CDR3 length: 15 residues. From germline, CDR1 is SGDLS and CDR2 YYNGEE. V lost 4 bases and J lost 0, with 11 bases in between. The CDR3 region has the DNA TGTGCCAGCAGCCAAGAGTGGTCCTCTGGAAACACCATATATTTT. Protein: CASSQEWSSGNTIYF.

This chain connects TRBV2 to TRBJ2-7, with D perhaps TRBD2 (6 bases). V lost 5 bases to trimming and J lost 5 bases, with 22 bases between them. Germline CDR1 is SNHLY and CDR2 is FYNNEI. This CDR3 is built from 16 residues. CDR3 nucleotide sequence: TGTGCCAGCAGTTACTTAGGTACTAGCATGTCCGACGAGCAGTACTTC. Amino acids: CASSYLGTSMSDEQYF.

In this sample, this clonotype turned up a few times. The V call is TRBV6-5, the J call TRBJ2-5; weak D call: TRBD1 (6 bases). The CDR3 runs 13 residues. CDR1 and CDR2 from the germline V gene are MNHEY and SVGAGI. The V and J ends lost 10 bases and 2 bases respectively, with 14 bases between them. This chain's CDR3 is CATRGQGQETQYF. The CDR3 nucleotides are TGTGCCACCAGGGGACAAGGGCAAGAGACCCAGTACTTC.

The chain links TRBV19 to TRBJ1-1; tentative D call: TRBD1 (5 bases). The V gene's germline CDR1 is LNHDA and CDR2 SQIVND (reference sequence). The CDR3 contains 14 residues. V dropped 8 bases and J dropped 0 bases, with 13 bases sitting between them. The CDR3 sequence is CASAGADMNTEAFF. As DNA, the CDR3 is TGTGCCAGTGCTGGGGCGGATATGAACACTGAAGCTTTCTTT.

Comment on this clonotype: Sequence at one end of the junction differs from germline and may be a read error. The V gene is TRBV7-2, the J gene TRBJ2-7, with D possibly being TRBD1 or TRBD2 (5 bases each). Germline values: CDR1 SGHTA, CDR2 FQGNSA. The CDR3 length is 14 residues. The CDR3 region has the DNA TGCGCCAGCAGCCAAGGGGACGACCCCTACGAGCAGTACTTC. Residues: CASSQGDDPYEQYF.

Points on this clonotype: One junction end disagrees with the germline gene, perhaps due to a read error. The chain links TRBV13 to TRBJ2-2, with D possibly TRBD1 on 7 matching bases. The CDR3 sequence is 15 residues long. Germline values: CDR1 PRHDT, CDR2 FYEKMQ (reference sequence). The CDR3 DNA sequence: TGTGCCACCAGCTTAGGAGGGGGCGAGACCGGGGAGCTGTTTTTT. Translation gives CATSLGGGETGELFF.

This chain uses TRBV7-2 with TRBJ1-2; 12 nucleotides align to TRBD1. Germline V lookup: CDR1 SGHTA, CDR2 FQGNSA. The junction had 5 bases not matched to a gene; V was cut back by 3 bases and J by 9 bases. The CDR3 totals 14 residues. In nucleotides, the CDR3 is TGTGCCAGCAGCTTTAGGGACAGGGGGCTTCGCTACACCTTC. This encodes CASSFRDRGLRYTF. The full variable domain, with the rest looked up from reference TRBV7-2 and TRBJ1-2, is GAGVSQSPSNKVTEKGKDVELRCDPISGHTALYWYRQSLGQGLEFLIYFQGNSAPDKSGLPSDRFSAERTGGSVSTLTIQRTQQEDSAVYLCASSFRDRGLRYTFGSGTRLTVV.

This clonotype was detected many times. The genes are TRBV7-9 and TRBJ1-4; no definite D call. The CDR3 is made up of 14 amino acids. Trimming cost V 8 bases and J 3 bases, with 13 bases left between them. Germline CDR1 is SEHNR and CDR2 is FQNEAQ (reference sequence). The CDR3 DNA is TGTGCCAGCCGCGCGAGCGGCCCTAATGAAAAACTGTTTTTT. Its translation: CASRASGPNEKLFF.

Worth noting for this clonotype: The junction departs from the called germline gene at one end, perhaps through a read error. This chain links TRBV7-9 with TRBJ1-4; no clear D gene. This CDR3 has 14 residues. CDR1 and CDR2 (germline): SEHNR, FQNEAQ (reference sequence). CDR3 in amino acids: CASSLAGNNEKLFF. CDR3 bases: TGCGCCAGCAGCTTGGCTGGAAATAATGAAAAACTGTTTTTT.

The CDR3 sequence is CASSLTTADSPLHF. CDR3 DNA sequence: TGTGCCAGCAGCTTGACGACAGCAGATTCACCCCTCCACTTT. This chain connects TRBV11-2 to TRBJ1-6; D might be TRBD1 (5 bases). This CDR3 comprises 14 residues. Germline V gives CDR1 SGHAT, CDR2 FQNNGV. Trimming removed 3 bases at V and 8 bases at J, with 11 bases between.

For this clonotype: At one boundary the junction diverges from the germline segment, which might be a read error. In nucleotides, the CDR3 is TGTGCCTGGAGTGTAGGGCTGAACTACGAGCAGTACTTC. It translates to CAWSVGLNYEQYF. V gene TRBV29-1 combines with J gene TRBJ2-7; D gene uncertain. Germline V gene lookup returns CDR1 SQVTM and CDR2 ANQGSEA. This CDR3 has 13 residues.

The chain has TRBV5-1 and TRBJ2-7; TRBD2 agrees at 9 bases. The CDR3 spans 16 residues. CDR1 is SGHRS, CDR2 YFSETQ, per germline. Germline trimming cut 3 bases from V and 2 bases from J; bases unmatched to any gene: 9. The CDR3 coding sequence is TGCGCCAGCAGCTCGACTACTAGCGGGCCCCCCTACGAGCAGTACTTC. Translated, it gives CASSSTTSGPPYEQYF.

Here the CDR3 reads CAISPARGDSLAETQYF. The DNA of the CDR3 is TGTGCCATCAGTCCCGCTAGAGGGGACAGTCTTGCCGAGACCCAGTACTTC. V is TRBV10-3 and J is TRBJ2-5, with TRBD1 matching 7 bases. The germline CDR1 and CDR2 sequences are ENHRY and SYGVKD. The CDR3 has 17 residues. V lost 5 bases and J lost 5; bases outside the gene matches: 17.